A single sample is the source of the 23 T cell receptor beta chains below, sequenced in a study of vaccination and CD4 T cells after COVID-19. The treatment: roughly ten-day PBMC culture with coronavirus spike peptide pools or control peptides (ViraFEST assay). Their specific antigens are unknown. With the Oncomine TCR Beta short-read assay, DNA from cultured CD4+ T cells was sequenced. A single record per CDR3 protein comes from TCRdb applying MiXCR to the PCR reads. The table lists over 20,000 distinct CDR3 sequences, around 43% of them singletons. The sequenced sample was CD4+ T cells from blood, cultured in vitro. The origin of the receptors is a human donor who had recovered from COVID-19.

This clonotype was found a few times. V usage is TRBV20-1 and J usage is TRBJ1-1; 7 bases line up with TRBD1. V shed 5 bases and J 3 bases; nucleotides not matched to a gene: 9. The CDR3 totals 14 residues. Looked up from germline, CDR1 is DFQATT and CDR2 is SNEGSKA (reference sequence). CDR3 in amino acids: CSALATGRDTEAFF. The CDR3 DNA reads as TGCAGTGCTCTGGCGACAGGGCGCGACACTGAAGCTTTCTTT.

The CDR3 protein is CASMGGMVGELFF. CDR3 DNA sequence: TGCGCCAGCATGGGCGGGATGGTCGGGGAGCTGTTTTTT. The J gene is TRBJ2-2, the V gene TRBV10-1; perhaps TRBD2 as D (6 bases). The CDR3 spans 13 residues. CDR1 WNHNN and CDR2 SYGVQD come from the germline V gene (reference sequence). Trimming took 7 bases from V and 7 from J, leaving 13 bases between them.

The chain is built from TRBV11-1 and TRBJ1-3, with 7 bases identical to TRBD1. In germline, CDR1 is SGHAT, CDR2 FQDESV (reference sequence). The CDR3 spans 14 residues. V shed 5 bases, J shed 3 bases, and the junction held 4 bases outside the gene matches. CDR3 sequence: CASSRDRVGNTIYF. CDR3 sequence (DNA): TGTGCCAGCAGCCGCGACAGGGTTGGAAACACCATATATTTT. The full variable domain, rest sourced from reference TRBV11-1 and TRBJ1-3, is EAEVAQSPRYKITEKSQAVAFWCDPISGHATLYWYRQILGQGPELLVQFQDESVVDDSQLPKDRFSAERLKGVDSTLKIQPAELGDSAMYLCASSRDRVGNTIYFGEGSWLTVV.

This rearrangement joins TRBV24-1 to TRBJ2-1; 14 bases are a match to TRBD2. The CDR3 loop spans 16 amino acids. CDR1 is KGHDR, CDR2 SFDVKD, per germline. The V and J ends lost 8 bases and 0 bases, in that order; junction bases with no gene match: 2. The CDR3 sequence: CATTGTSGSSYNEQFF. The CDR3 DNA follows: TGTGCCACCACCGGGACTAGCGGGAGCTCCTACAATGAGCAGTTCTTC.

CDR3 amino acids: CASSSEGYEQFF. The CDR3 coding sequence is TGTGCCAGCAGCTCCGAGGGGTATGAGCAGTTCTTC. V is TRBV28 and J is TRBJ2-1; D possibly matches TRBD1 or TRBD2 (5 bases each). CDR1 and CDR2 from the germline V gene are MDHEN and SYDVKM. This CDR3 is 12 amino acids long. Trimming removed 6 bases from V and 8 bases from J, with 11 bases in between. Based on the CDR3 plus reference TRBV28 and TRBJ2-1, the full variable domain is DVKVTQSSRYLVKRTGEKVFLECVQDMDHENMFWYRQDPGLGLRLIYFSYDVKMKEKGDIPEGYSVSREKKERFSLILESASTNQTSMYLCASSSEGYEQFFGPGTRLTVL.

J is TRBJ2-2 and V is TRBV20-1; 15 nucleotides agree with TRBD2. The CDR3 extends over 18 amino acids. V lost 6 bases and J lost 6; bases outside the gene matches: 14. Germline V gene lookup returns CDR1 DFQATT and CDR2 SNEGSKA (reference sequence). CDR3 bases: TGCAGTGCCGCCCCCGGGACTAGCGGGAGGATTGGCGCCGGGGAGCTGTTTTTT. Translating gives CSAAPGTSGRIGAGELFF.

CDR3 protein: CASSQTDSRPIGNQPQHF. In DNA form, the CDR3 reads TGCGCCAGCAGTCAAACGGATTCAAGGCCAATTGGCAATCAGCCCCAGCATTTT. This sequence joins TRBV23-1 and TRBJ1-5; D unresolved. TRBV23-1 is identified as an open reading frame with a role that is uncertain. The V end lost 2 bases, the J end lost 2 bases, and 19 bases lay between the germline ends. The CDR3 loop spans 18 amino acids.

Regarding this clonotype: Lacking the conserved final phenylalanine or tryptophan, this CDR3 likely reflects a read error. The chain is built from TRBV2 and TRBJ1-1; a weak D match, TRBD1 (6 bases). V was shortened by 7 bases and J by 1 base, with 13 bases between the two germline ends. CDR1 is SNHLY and CDR2 is FYNNEI in the germline V gene. This CDR3 contains 14 residues. The CDR3 sequence is CASMIGTPNTEAFL. In DNA, the CDR3 is TGTGCCAGCATGATTGGGACACCGAACACTGAAGCTTTCTTG.

The table lists this clonotype with a few counts. This chain links TRBV20-1 with TRBJ2-1; D gene uncertain. CDR1 DFQATT and CDR2 SNEGSKA come from the germline V gene (reference sequence). The CDR3 contains 12 residues. V dropped 3 bases and J dropped 8 bases, with 11 bases sitting between them. CDR3 DNA: TGCAGTGCTAGGGACGACGGAGATGAGCAGTTCTTC. This gives the protein CSARDDGDEQFF.

This clonotype ranks as large. The CDR3 here is CASSLVTRGYSYEQYF. The CDR3 region has the DNA TGTGCCAGCAGCTTAGTTACGCGGGGCTATTCCTACGAGCAGTACTTC. V is TRBV11-2 and J is TRBJ2-7; a possible D gene is TRBD2 (6 bases). Germline CDR1 and CDR2: SGHAT and FQNNGV. V was pared by 1 base and J by 1 base, with 14 bases between. The CDR3 contains 16 residues.

This chain joins TRBV7-2 and TRBJ2-1, with TRBD2 matching over 16 bases. In germline, CDR1 is SGHTA, CDR2 FQGNSA. CDR3 length: 17 amino acids. V lost 5 bases, J lost 8 bases, and 9 bases stayed unmatched. The CDR3 loop reads CASSHGTSGGAGHEQFF. The CDR3 nucleotides are TGTGCCAGCAGCCACGGGACTAGCGGGGGGGCGGGCCATGAGCAGTTCTTC. Supplemented by reference TRBV7-2 and TRBJ2-1, the full variable domain reads GAGVSQSPSNKVTEKGKDVELRCDPISGHTALYWYRQSLGQGLEFLIYFQGNSAPDKSGLPSDRFSAERTGGSVSTLTIQRTQQEDSAVYLCASSHGTSGGAGHEQFFGPGTRLTVL.

The rearrangement uses TRBV10-3 and TRBJ1-1, with 7 bases fitting TRBD1. The germline V gene has CDR1 ENHRY and CDR2 SYGVKD. The V gene end was trimmed by 3 bases and the J gene end by 5 bases; junction bases not matched to a gene: 0. The CDR3 sequence is 12 residues long. The CDR3 protein is CAISEQGTEAFF. CDR3 DNA: TGTGCCATCAGTGAACAGGGGACTGAAGCTTTCTTT.

The J gene is TRBJ1-2, the V gene TRBV19, with 7 bases aligning to TRBD1. CDR3 length equals 13 residues. CDR1 is LNHDA and CDR2 is SQIVND in the germline V gene (reference sequence). V gave up 9 bases and J gave up 2 bases; unmatched junction bases: 6. The CDR3 loop reads CASGTVENYGYTF. CDR3 coding DNA: TGTGCCAGCGGGACAGTTGAAAACTATGGCTACACCTTC.

The chain couples TRBV28 to TRBJ1-5; the match to TRBD1 covers 8 bases. Germline CDR1 MDHEN, CDR2 SYDVKM. Trimming cost V 2 bases and J 1 base; bases outside gene matches: 10. The CDR3 is 18 residues long. The CDR3 is CASSLNGQGATSNQPQHF. Here the CDR3 DNA reads TGTGCCAGCAGTTTAAACGGGCAGGGGGCGACCAGCAATCAGCCCCAGCATTTT.

The V gene is TRBV2, the J gene TRBJ1-5; D is perhaps TRBD1 (5 bases). The CDR3 is made up of 15 amino acids. Germline V gene data show CDR1 as SNHLY and CDR2 as FYNNEI. V was clipped by 0 bases and J by 4 bases, with 10 bases between them. The CDR3 loop reads CASSEARGRNQPQHF. CDR3 coding DNA: TGTGCCAGCAGTGAAGCGAGGGGCAGGAATCAGCCCCAGCATTTT. The variable domain in full, with the rest retrieved from reference TRBV2 and TRBJ1-5, is EPEVTQTPSHQVTQMGQEVILRCVPISNHLYFYWYRQILGQKVEFLVSFYNNEISEKSEIFDDQFSVERPDGSNFTLKIRSTKLEDSAMYFCASSEARGRNQPQHFGDGTRLSIL.

In its sample, this clonotype was seen a few times. The chain carries TRBV10-3 and TRBJ2-5; D may be TRBD1 or TRBD2 (5 bases each). CDR1 is ENHRY, CDR2 SYGVKD, per germline. This CDR3 has 14 amino acids. The V gene lost 2 bases and the J gene lost 9 bases, with 16 bases spanning the gap. As DNA, the CDR3 is TGTGCCATCAGTGAGGCGGCAGTAGTGGGGGCCCAGTACTTC. Translated: CAISEAAVVGAQYF.

This clonotype has just one count. Mismatch with germline at one junction end may stem from a read error. This rearrangement joins TRBV19 to TRBJ2-2; 10 nucleotides line up with TRBD1. Per germline, CDR1 LNHDA and CDR2 SQIVND (reference sequence). The CDR3 extends over 14 amino acids. CDR3 bases: TGTGCCGGTAGTCCGGACAGGGGGACCGGGGAGCTGTTTTTT. Translated, it gives CAGSPDRGTGELFF. Full variable domain (remainder filled in from reference TRBV19 and TRBJ2-2): DGGITQSPKYLFRKEGQNVTLSCEQNLNHDAMYWYRQDPGQGLRLIYYSQIVNDFQKGDIAEGYSVSREKKESFPLTVTSAQKNPTAFYLCAGSPDRGTGELFFGEGSRLTVL.

V is TRBV10-1 and J is TRBJ2-2, with no clear D. V gave up 5 bases and J gave up 5 bases, with 3 bases separating them. Germline V CDR1 and CDR2: WNHNN, SYGVQD (reference sequence). The CDR3 has 11 residues. The CDR3 nucleotides are TGCGCCAGCAGTACGACCGGGGAGCTGTTTTTT. Translated: CASSTTGELFF.

The chain uses TRBV9 and TRBJ2-3; 7 nucleotides match TRBD2. CDR3 length: 16 amino acids. V lost 1 base and J lost 0; bases outside the gene matches: 5. CDR1 SGDLS and CDR2 YYNGEE come from the germline V gene. CDR3 sequence (DNA): TGTGCCAGCAGCGTAAGTTCCGGGGGGAGCACAGATACGCAGTATTTT. It translates to CASSVSSGGSTDTQYF.

This clonotype is categorized as medium-sized. The chain is built from TRBV10-3 and TRBJ1-2; 7 bases map to TRBD1. CDR3 length: 12 residues. Germline V CDR1 and CDR2: ENHRY, SYGVKD. The junction had 7 bases not matched to a gene; V was cut back by 8 bases and J by 7 bases. The CDR3 region has the DNA TGTGCCATCCAGCGAGGGGGCGTTGGCTACACCTTC. The encoded protein is CAIQRGGVGYTF.

V and J are TRBV20-1 and TRBJ2-3, with D hard to call. The CDR3 contains 11 residues. CDR1 is DFQATT and CDR2 is SNEGSKA in the germline V gene (reference sequence). The V and J ends lost 5 bases and 5 bases respectively, with 8 bases between them. CDR3 bases: TGCAGTGCTCCACGACAAGATACGCAGTATTTT. Its translation: CSAPRQDTQYF.

A few counts support this clonotype. This chain uses TRBV27 with TRBJ1-4, with no clear D. Germline CDR1 reads MNHEY; CDR2 reads SMNVEV (reference sequence). The V and J ends lost 8 bases and 8 bases respectively, with 12 bases between them. The CDR3 totals 12 residues. CDR3 sequence (DNA): TGTGCCAGCGGGCCTTTAGGAGAAAAACTGTTTTTT. Protein sequence: CASGPLGEKLFF.

The rearrangement links TRBV20-1 to TRBJ2-5; a weak D match, TRBD2 (6 bases). The CDR3 runs 14 residues. Per the germline V gene, CDR1 is DFQATT and CDR2 is SNEGSKA (reference sequence). V lost 1 base and J 5 bases, leaving 14 bases between the germline ends. The CDR3 bases are TGCAGTGCTAGAGTCCCGGGGGTTAGGGAGACCCAGTACTTC. As protein: CSARVPGVRETQYF.